This TCR beta chain emerged from a study of siplizumab effects on memory and regulatory T cells. Study observations and caveats: Memory cells seemed less diverse than naive T cells, which also seemed major contributors to the alloresponse. The authors could not assign a naive or memory phenotype to roughly 80-96% of proliferating CD4+ or CD8+ clones.

Notes on this clone: Its target is unknown.

V was clipped by 1 base and J by 0 bases, with 9 bases between them. CDR3 length: 15 residues. Germline V lookup: CDR1 MDHEN, CDR2 SYDVKM. Per sample, approximately 10^5 TCR templates underwent assay. Assay used: immunoSEQ multiplex PCR; TCRdb lists only in-frame clones, some missing. The sample lists 75,000 to 100,000 clones; roughly 94% were seen once. The sequenced sample consisted of non-Treg CD4+ T cells sorted from blood. This receptor was identified in a human donor in good health. The rearrangement joins TRBV28 to TRBJ1-1; unclear D gene. For the CDR3, the DNA is TGTGCCAGCAGTTTATATCCGGGTCTGAACACTGAAGCTTTCTTT. It codes for CASSLYPGLNTEAFF.